Shown below are 31 T cell receptor beta chains from a single sample sequenced in a study of blood T cell repertoires in COVID-19. Here immunoSEQ multiplex PCR was the method, and the copy in TCRdb shows in-frame clones only, minus some. The data contain about 670,000 clones, about nine tenths of them singletons. The sample comprised peripheral blood. The receptors were gathered from a woman aged 18-29 years with acute or convalescent COVID-19.

The genes are TRBV6-5 and TRBJ1-2; 7 bases align to TRBD1. Germline CDR1 reads MNHEY; CDR2 reads SVGAGI. This CDR3 is 11 amino acids long. Trimming took 8 bases from V and 7 from J; bases not matched to a gene: 4. This chain's CDR3 is CASLGTVGYTF. CDR3 nucleotide sequence: TGTGCCAGCCTGGGGACAGTTGGCTACACCTTC.

This clone was found a few times. This chain joins TRBV7-2 and TRBJ1-1; D call uncertain. CDR1 and CDR2 from the germline V gene are SGHTA and FQGNSA. V lost 2 bases and J 6 bases, leaving 7 bases between the germline ends. The CDR3 length is 12 residues. The CDR3 coding sequence is TGTGCCAGCAGCTTAACTCGGTCTGAAGCTTTCTTT. This translates into CASSLTRSEAFF.

A note on this clone: One end of the junction varies from germline; a read error may be responsible. The chain employs TRBV20-1 and TRBJ2-7; possible D gene TRBD1, 6 bases. Germline V gene lookup returns CDR1 DFQATT and CDR2 SNEGSKA (reference sequence). The CDR3 consists of 10 residues. The CDR3 loop reads CYLKQGEQYF. The CDR3 DNA reads as TGTTACCTGAAACAGGGTGAGCAGTACTTC.

The chain has TRBV4-1 and TRBJ2-7, with 7 bases identical to TRBD2. The junction had 11 bases not matched to a gene; V was cut back by 0 bases and J by 6 bases. This CDR3 contains 16 residues. Germline CDR1 is MGHRA and CDR2 is YSYEKL. This CDR3 reads CASSQEKWGGLREQYF. Here the CDR3 DNA reads TGCGCCAGCAGCCAAGAGAAATGGGGGGGTTTACGCGAGCAGTACTTC.

The CDR3 DNA is TGTGCCAGCAGCTTCTTTTCTCAGGGGAAGGCTGAAGCTTTCTTT. Amino acids: CASSFFSQGKAEAFF. The chain couples TRBV7-3 to TRBJ1-1, with D tentatively TRBD1 (6 bases). CDR3 length: 15 residues. The germline gives CDR1 SGHTA, CDR2 FQGTGA. V dropped 3 bases and J dropped 6 bases, with 17 bases sitting between them.

V and J are TRBV6-5 and TRBJ2-1; 7 nucleotides match TRBD1. This CDR3 spans 13 amino acids. Trimming removed 7 bases from V and 10 bases from J; junction bases left unmatched: 10. The germline V gene has CDR1 MNHEY and CDR2 SVGAGI. CDR3 residues: CASIARQTGEQFF. For the CDR3, the DNA is TGTGCCAGCATCGCCAGACAGACAGGGGAGCAGTTCTTC.

This chain links TRBV24-1 with TRBJ2-1; the D gene is possibly TRBD2 (6 bases). In germline, CDR1 is KGHDR, CDR2 SFDVKD. Trimming stripped 10 bases from V and 4 bases from J, with 16 bases between. The CDR3 consists of 14 residues. The DNA for the CDR3 is TGTGCCACAGGTAGGAGGGGTGATTACAATGAGCAGTTCTTC. Amino acid sequence: CATGRRGDYNEQFF.

The gene calls are TRBV28 and TRBJ2-2; 8 nucleotides line up with TRBD1. Germline assignment: CDR1 MDHEN and CDR2 SYDVKM. This CDR3 is 14 amino acids long. The V segment lost 11 bases and the J segment 6 bases; nucleotides outside the gene matches: 11. This CDR3 reads CAGEDRVVPGELFF. The CDR3 DNA is TGTGCCGGGGAGGACAGGGTGGTTCCCGGGGAGCTGTTTTTT.

This clone was recorded once. The V and J genes are TRBV12-5 and TRBJ1-1; the D is unclear. There are 14 residues in the CDR3. From germline, CDR1 is LGHNT and CDR2 FRNRAP. V shed 5 bases and J shed 6 bases, with 16 bases lying between them. Here the CDR3 DNA reads TGTGCTAGTGGTCCCGGCACGGGGATCTCTGAAGCTTTCTTT. This gives the protein CASGPGTGISEAFF.

The V call is TRBV9, the J call TRBJ2-7; D perhaps matches TRBD2 (5 bases). The CDR3 extends over 14 amino acids. The germline CDR1 and CDR2 sequences are SGDLS and YYNGEE. V was clipped by 0 bases and J by 2 bases, with 9 bases between them. CDR3 DNA sequence: TGTGCCAGCAGCGTAGGGGTCGGGACCTACGAGCAGTACTTC. Its protein product is CASSVGVGTYEQYF.

A single count supports this clone. V gene TRBV2 combines with J gene TRBJ1-6; 8 bases match TRBD1. Germline CDR1 SNHLY, CDR2 FYNNEI. Germline trimming cut 5 bases from V and 6 bases from J; bases unmatched to any gene: 6. There are 15 residues in the CDR3. The CDR3 sequence: CASSFGQGINSPLHF. CDR3 coding DNA: TGTGCCAGCAGTTTTGGACAGGGCATTAATTCACCCCTCCACTTT.

The V gene is TRBV29-1, the J gene TRBJ2-1; 8 bases match TRBD1. The V and J ends lost 4 bases and 4 bases, in that order; junction bases with no gene match: 0. The CDR3 extends over 12 amino acids. Germline CDR1 and CDR2: SQVTM and ANQGSEA. CDR3 DNA: TGCAGCGTTGGACAGGGGTACAATGAGCAGTTCTTC. It specifies CSVGQGYNEQFF.

This clone came up once. The rearrangement links TRBV6-1 to TRBJ1-5; D gene uncertain. Trimming shortened V by 2 bases and J by 7 bases, and 12 bases separated the two germline ends. Germline V lookup: CDR1 MNHNS, CDR2 SASEGT. The CDR3 consists of 14 residues. The CDR3 sequence is CASSEFGFGQPQHF. As DNA, the CDR3 is TGTGCCAGCAGTGAATTTGGGTTCGGGCAGCCCCAGCATTTT.

The chain couples TRBV28 to TRBJ1-5; D might be TRBD1 (6 bases). Between the trimmed V and J ends, which lost 6 bases and 3 bases, there was a span of 12 bases. The CDR3 sequence is 14 residues long. Germline values: CDR1 MDHEN, CDR2 SYDVKM. CDR3 DNA sequence: TGTGCCAGCAGACTAGACAGGATCAATCAGCCCCAGCATTTT. It translates to CASRLDRINQPQHF.

The chain is built from TRBV10-1 and TRBJ2-7; D is uncertain. V shed 4 bases and J shed 3 bases, with 4 bases lying between them. The length of the CDR3 is 11 residues. Germline V gene sequence: CDR1 WNHNN, CDR2 SYGVQD (reference sequence). The CDR3 DNA reads as TGCGCCAGCAGTGTTTACTACGAGCAGTACTTC. It specifies CASSVYYEQYF.

The J gene is TRBJ2-1, the V gene TRBV15; 8 bases map to TRBD2. The ends lost 0 bases at V and 15 bases at J; junction bases unmatched: 13. The CDR3 spans 15 residues. In germline, CDR1 is LNHNV, CDR2 YYDKDF (reference sequence). The CDR3 nucleotides read TGTGCCACCAGCAGAGATCCGGGGGGGTCCAACTTACCGTTCTTC. It encodes CATSRDPGGSNLPFF.

The chain links TRBV7-9 to TRBJ1-2; D perhaps matches TRBD1 (6 bases). Per the germline V gene, CDR1 is SEHNR and CDR2 is FQNEAQ (reference sequence). V lost 5 bases and J 5 bases, leaving 18 bases between the germline ends. The CDR3 has 15 residues. Written as DNA, the CDR3 is TGTGCCAGCAGCGAGTGGACAGACCCACCGTATGGCTACACCTTC. Protein product: CASSEWTDPPYGYTF.

CDR3 residues: CASSSPGGIYGYTF. CDR3 nucleotide sequence: TGTGCCAGCAGTTCGCCGGGAGGGATCTATGGCTACACCTTC. The chain carries TRBV27 and TRBJ1-2; D unresolved. V was shortened by 4 bases and J by 4 bases, with 13 bases between the two germline ends. Germline loops: CDR1 MNHEY, CDR2 SMNVEV (reference sequence). The CDR3 runs 14 residues.

The rearrangement uses TRBV25-1 and TRBJ1-1; D is possibly TRBD1 (5 bases). The V gene lost 1 base and the J gene lost 11 bases, with 14 bases spanning the gap. Germline lookup yields CDR1 MGHDK and CDR2 SYGVNS. This CDR3 is built from 13 residues. The CDR3 loop is CASSEWGDLTAFF. The DNA of the CDR3 is TGTGCCAGCAGTGAATGGGGGGACCTGACCGCTTTCTTT.

The V gene is TRBV5-8, the J gene TRBJ2-3; 9 nucleotides line up with TRBD2. The CDR3 loop spans 16 amino acids. Germline V lookup: CDR1 SGHTS, CDR2 YDEGEE. Losses at the gene ends were 4 bases for V and 0 bases for J; bases not matched to a gene: 6. CDR3 sequence reads: CASSLGLAPSTDTQYF. The CDR3 DNA sequence: TGTGCCAGCAGCCTAGGACTAGCGCCGAGCACAGATACGCAGTATTTT.

The gene calls are TRBV4-3 and TRBJ1-6; maybe TRBD1 (5 bases). Trimming stripped 0 bases from V and 7 bases from J, with 10 bases between. Per the germline V gene, CDR1 is LGHNA and CDR2 is YSLEER. The length of the CDR3 is 15 residues. The CDR3 sequence is CASSQDRGVNSPLHF. The DNA for the CDR3 is TGCGCCAGCAGCCAAGATAGGGGCGTGAATTCACCCCTCCACTTT.

The chain employs TRBV5-6 and TRBJ1-2, with 8 nucleotides matching TRBD1. The germline V gene has CDR1 SGHDT and CDR2 YYEEEE. The CDR3 has 15 amino acids. With V trimmed by 1 base and J by 5 bases, 7 bases remained unmatched. The CDR3 protein is CASSLLPTGVYGYTF. CDR3 coding DNA: TGTGCCAGCAGCTTGTTGCCGACAGGGGTATATGGCTACACCTTC.

The chain employs TRBV7-3 and TRBJ1-1; 7 bases line up with TRBD1. The V gene end was trimmed by 4 bases and the J gene end by 6 bases; junction bases not matched to a gene: 8. CDR1 is SGHTA, CDR2 FQGTGA, per germline. The CDR3 is 14 amino acids. The CDR3 DNA sequence: TGTGCCAGCAGCTCCAGGGGGGACAGCCCTGAAGCTTTCTTT. Protein: CASSSRGDSPEAFF.

The V gene is TRBV19, the J gene TRBJ1-1; D is unresolved. In germline, CDR1 is LNHDA, CDR2 SQIVND (reference sequence). This CDR3 has 17 amino acids. V lost 6 bases and J 1 base, leaving 21 bases between the germline ends. CDR3 protein: CASRMHGRTSGNTEAFF. The DNA of the CDR3 is TGTGCCAGTAGGATGCACGGACGGACTTCTGGGAACACTGAAGCTTTCTTT.

The V call is TRBV7-8, the J call TRBJ1-1; D remains unclear. V was trimmed by 5 bases and J by 0 bases, leaving 13 bases between them. Germline CDR1 and CDR2: SGHVS and FQNEAQ. The CDR3 sequence is 15 residues long. The CDR3: CASSPRTRLNTEAFF. The CDR3, as DNA: TGTGCCAGCAGCCCCCGAACCCGGTTGAACACTGAAGCTTTCTTT. Supplemented by reference TRBV7-8 and TRBJ1-1, the full variable domain reads GAGVSQSPRYKVAKRGQDVALRCDPISGHVSLFWYQQALGQGPEFLTYFQNEAQLDKSGLPSDRFFAERPEGSVSTLKIQRTQQEDSAVYLCASSPRTRLNTEAFFGQGTRLTVV.

The V gene is TRBV11-2, the J gene TRBJ2-5, with TRBD1 as a possible D gene (6 bases). CDR3 size: 13 residues. The germline V and J ends were trimmed by 5 bases and 5 bases, with 12 bases remaining between them. Per the germline V gene, CDR1 is SGHAT and CDR2 is FQNNGV. The CDR3 nucleotides read TGTGCCAGCAGCAAGGACAGTGCGGAGACCCAGTACTTC. Protein: CASSKDSAETQYF. The whole variable domain, filled in from reference TRBV11-2 and TRBJ2-5, reads EAGVAQSPRYKIIEKRQSVAFWCNPISGHATLYWYQQILGQGPKLLIQFQNNGVVDDSQLPKDRFSAERLKGVDSTLKIQPAKLEDSAVYLCASSKDSAETQYFGPGTRLLVL.

V and J are TRBV7-2 and TRBJ2-6, with D uncertain. This CDR3 is 14 amino acids long. CDR1 and CDR2 (germline): SGHTA, FQGNSA. With 1 base removed from V and 4 bases from J, the gap between germline ends came to 5 bases. CDR3 amino acids: CASSLGPGANVLTF. CDR3 sequence (DNA): TGTGCCAGCAGCTTAGGGCCAGGGGCCAACGTCCTGACTTTC.

V gene TRBV7-8 combines with J gene TRBJ1-1; D remains unclear. The germline V gene has CDR1 SGHVS and CDR2 FQNEAQ. There are 14 residues in the CDR3. V was shortened by 6 bases and J by 1 base, with 12 bases between the two germline ends. CDR3 sequence (DNA): TGTGCCAGCAGACAAGATCCAGGGAACACTGAAGCTTTCTTT. This encodes CASRQDPGNTEAFF.

The V call is TRBV30, the J call TRBJ1-1, with 9 bases lining up with TRBD1. The CDR3 is 14 amino acids. Looked up from germline, CDR1 is GTSNPN and CDR2 is SVGIG (reference sequence). The V gene end was trimmed by 6 bases and the J gene end by 3 bases; junction bases not matched to a gene: 8. The CDR3 loop reads CACKTGGGYTEAFF. The CDR3 DNA sequence: TGTGCCTGTAAGACAGGGGGAGGGTACACTGAAGCTTTCTTT.

The chain couples TRBV12-5 to TRBJ2-5, with 10 bases matching TRBD1. CDR1 is LGHNT, CDR2 FRNRAP, per germline. There are 14 residues in the CDR3. The V gene end was trimmed by 6 bases and the J gene end by 9 bases; junction bases not matched to a gene: 10. CDR3 DNA sequence: TGTGCTAGTGGCGGCCCCCGGGACAGGGGTGCCCAGTACTTC. Translating gives CASGGPRDRGAQYF. The full variable domain, with the rest looked up from reference TRBV12-5 and TRBJ2-5, is DARVTQTPRHKVTEMGQEVTMRCQPILGHNTVFWYRQTMMQGLELLAYFRNRAPLDDSGMPKDRFSAEMPDATLATLKIQPSEPRDSAVYFCASGGPRDRGAQYFGPGTRLLVL.

The V call is TRBV18, the J call TRBJ1-2; the match to TRBD1 covers 9 bases. Germline-derived CDR1 and CDR2 are KGHSH and LQKENI. V gave up 4 bases and J gave up 6 bases; unmatched junction bases: 3. The CDR3 sequence is 13 residues long. The CDR3 region is CASSHRGQDGYTF. CDR3 bases: TGTGCCAGCTCACACAGGGGGCAAGATGGCTACACCTTC. Full variable domain (outside the CDR3, taken from reference TRBV18 and TRBJ1-2): NAGVMQNPRHLVRRRGQEARLRCSPMKGHSHVYWYRQLPEEGLKFMVYLQKENIIDESGMPKERFSAEFPKEGPSILRIQQVVRGDSAAYFCASSHRGQDGYTFGSGTRLTVV.